This TCR beta chain was observed in a study of T cell responses to AZD1222 COVID-19 vaccine (dated by TCRdb to the early 2020s). Some background on the complete study: TCR sequencing was performed for some 250 trial participants, of whom around 210 were given two doses of AZD1222 and around 25 were given two doses of MenACWY control vaccine. Trial participants were enrolled by age into 18-55, 56-69 and 70-plus year subgroups, with approximately 150, 30 and 60 TCR-sequenced participants respectively. Study-level results and caveats: A significant rise in spike-specific TCR breadth and depth was observed after two AZD1222 doses relative to day 0 and relative to MenACWY recipients. Reportedly, almost half of the unique spike-specific TCRs recognized epitopes lying outside the regions that are mutated in the B.1.351 and B.1.1.7 variants. The 56-69-year group was small, and its depth increase did not reach significance, likely because of low power. CD4 TCRs associated with the vaccine covered the entire spike protein, and the dominant responses were in regions 160-218 and 743-854. Participants were mostly white British and included more females than males, and it was suggested by the authors that clonal diversity may have been underestimated. Conclusions about previously exposed vaccinees are limited, since just a handful of AZD1222 recipients were seropositive for SARS-CoV-2 at baseline. Because no samples from the day 14 peak response were available, repertoires could be characterized only after the peak T cell response.

The CDR3 regions of human TCRbeta chains were analyzed by immunosequencing. The authors' analysis ran thus. Repertoire TCRs were matched against a reference library of SARS-CoV-2-specific TCRs generated with the MIRA antigen-specificity platform. Breadth was defined as the fraction of unique TCRs that were SARS-CoV-2-associated. Depth was defined as the fraction of total T cells that were SARS-CoV-2-associated. Using the MIRA data, each spike-specific TCR was mapped to the spike region that the TCR reacts to and placed in a CD4 or CD8 class. Log10-transformed breadth and depth values were compared by one-way ANOVA with Sidak's multiple comparisons tests. TCRdb mirrors the immuneACCESS table, restricted to in-frame sequences. Some clones are absent from its copies; in checked studies, under half trace to an unresolved V gene, and the reason for the others is unknown. Clone size and V and J calls were adopted from that table, with D and trimming inferred from the DNA. The sample table lists around 87,000 clones, around 89% of them with a count of one. More than 2% of the sample belongs to the ten largest clones.

On this clone itself: There is no known antigen for this receptor. Base qualities are not recorded, but no much larger clone differs from it by a single base.

Explained via the paper, the time point label denotes: about 28 days (+/-7) after the second vaccine dose. Because spike-specific TCR depth and breadth did not differ between the two schedules, AZD1222 recipients who got a second dose at roughly 4 weeks were pooled with those who got a second dose at roughly 12 weeks. Vaccinee samples came from UK trials COV001 and COV002, including a single-blind randomized controlled phase 2/3 trial of AZD1222 (ChAdOx1 nCoV-19) in healthy adults. Trial participant PBMC samples were collected at day 0 and day 28 after the second dose for TCRbeta chain sequencing. In the germline V gene (reference sequence), CDR1 corresponds to LGHDT and CDR2 to YNNKEL. Here V drops 0 bases and J drops 5 bases, and the junction holds 3 bases not matched to any gene. There are 14 amino acids in the CDR3, from cysteine to phenylalanine inclusive. Only the CDR3 portion is preserved as DNA: 42 bases, with reading frame beginning at the first base.

The receptor was derived from an adult who received the AZD1222 COVID-19 vaccine. The V and J genes are TRBV3-1 (or the pseudogene TRBV3-2) and TRBJ2-7; the junction holds 8 bases that match TRBD2. This specimen consisted of peripheral blood, obtained 28 days after the second AZD1222 dose. The nucleotide sequence is given as TGTGCCAGCAGCCAAGAAAGCGGGAGCAACGAGCAGTACTTC. It is translated as CASSQESGSNEQYF.